Listed below are T cell receptor beta chains from one sample, sequenced in a study of cytomegalovirus exposure and HLA in healthy donors. TCRdb's table, derived via immunoSEQ multiplex PCR, lists solely in-frame clones and lacks some. This sample has some 110,000 clones, with about three quarters found just once. The sequenced sample was PBMCs. The receptors derive from a woman aged 45-65 years in good health and CMV-seropositive. CDR3s include the opening cysteine and the closing phenylalanine or tryptophan. The order of the fields is J gene, clone size, V gene, D gene, CDR3 protein, CDR3 DNA. D genes are given only for firm matches. Size values are once, few and many counts, or a class for expanded clones, and some rows have none.

j_call: TRBJ2-5
clone_size: .
v_call: TRBV13
d_call: .
cdr3_aa: CASSPPGSETQYF
cdr3_nt: TGTGCCAGCAGCCCGCCCGGGTCAGAGACCCAGTACTTC

j_call: TRBJ2-1
clone_size: .
v_call: TRBV28
d_call: .
cdr3_aa: CASAPLQASSYNEQFF
cdr3_nt: TGTGCCAGCGCCCCCTTACAGGCGAGCTCCTACAATGAGCAGTTCTTC

j_call: TRBJ2-5
clone_size: .
v_call: TRBV30
d_call: TRBD1
cdr3_aa: CAWGQGGETQYF
cdr3_nt: TGTGCCTGGGGACAGGGCGGAGAGACCCAGTACTTC

j_call: TRBJ2-7
clone_size: .
v_call: TRBV7-9
d_call: .
cdr3_aa: CSSSLGVYEQYF
cdr3_nt: TGTTCCAGCAGCTTAGGAGTTTACGAGCAGTACTTC

j_call: TRBJ1-3
clone_size: .
v_call: TRBV5-1
d_call: .
cdr3_aa: CASSLLGAHGNTIYF
cdr3_nt: TGCGCCAGCAGCTTGTTGGGGGCGCACGGAAACACCATATATTTT

j_call: TRBJ1-6
clone_size: .
v_call: TRBV6-1
d_call: TRBD1
cdr3_aa: CASRAQGLGNSPLHF
cdr3_nt: TGTGCCAGCAGAGCACAGGGGTTGGGAAATTCACCCCTCCACTTT

j_call: TRBJ2-4
clone_size: .
v_call: TRBV6-5
d_call: .
cdr3_aa: CASSLRRGNIQYF
cdr3_nt: TGTGCCAGCAGTCTACGACGGGGAAACATTCAGTACTTC

j_call: TRBJ1-5
clone_size: .
v_call: TRBV7-9
d_call: TRBD1
cdr3_aa: CASSLGTGASNQPQHF
cdr3_nt: TGTGCCAGCAGCTTAGGGACAGGGGCTAGCAATCAGCCCCAGCATTTT

j_call: TRBJ2-5
clone_size: .
v_call: TRBV2
d_call: TRBD2
cdr3_aa: CASSDIFGLAEETQYF
cdr3_nt: TGTGCCAGCAGTGATATCTTCGGACTAGCGGAGGAGACCCAGTACTTC

j_call: TRBJ1-3
clone_size: .
v_call: TRBV6-1
d_call: TRBD1
cdr3_aa: CGTGSYSGNTIYF
cdr3_nt: TGTGGGACAGGGTCTTACTCTGGAAACACCATATATTTT

j_call: TRBJ1-2
clone_size: .
v_call: TRBV6-6
d_call: .
cdr3_aa: CASSGGRVGYTF
cdr3_nt: TGTGCCAGCAGTGGGGGGAGGGTTGGCTACACCTTC

j_call: TRBJ1-2
clone_size: once
v_call: TRBV27
d_call: TRBD1
cdr3_aa: CASSLSPTGGLYGYTF
cdr3_nt: TGTGCCAGCAGTTTATCGCCGACAGGGGGCCTCTATGGCTACACCTTC

j_call: TRBJ1-6
clone_size: .
v_call: TRBV7-2
d_call: .
cdr3_aa: CASSLTGNSYNSPLHF
cdr3_nt: TGTGCCAGCAGCCTGACAGGAAACTCCTATAATTCACCCCTCCACTTT

j_call: TRBJ1-3
clone_size: few
v_call: TRBV7-9
d_call: TRBD1
cdr3_aa: CASSLGGQAGNTIYF
cdr3_nt: TGTGCCAGCAGCTTAGGGGGACAGGCTGGAAACACCATATATTTT

j_call: TRBJ2-7
clone_size: .
v_call: TRBV5-1
d_call: TRBD2
cdr3_aa: CASSLSLAGVVEQYF
cdr3_nt: TGCGCCAGCAGCTTGTCACTAGCGGGTGTGGTCGAGCAGTACTTC

j_call: TRBJ2-2
clone_size: .
v_call: TRBV6-4
d_call: TRBD2
cdr3_aa: CASSVSAGVGTGELFF
cdr3_nt: TGTGCCAGCAGTGTCTCAGCGGGGGTAGGAACCGGGGAGCTGTTTTTT

j_call: TRBJ2-7
clone_size: .
v_call: TRBV28
d_call: .
cdr3_aa: CASSSSGASYDYEQYF
cdr3_nt: TGTGCCAGCAGTTCGTCAGGGGCATCCTACGATTACGAGCAGTACTTC

j_call: TRBJ1-2
clone_size: .
v_call: TRBV27
d_call: TRBD1
cdr3_aa: CASSLSRQGAIKGYTF
cdr3_nt: TGTGCCAGCAGTTTATCGAGACAGGGGGCGATAAAAGGCTACACCTTC

j_call: TRBJ1-4
clone_size: few
v_call: TRBV15
d_call: .
cdr3_aa: CATSRDWGERLRGEKLFF
cdr3_nt: TGTGCCACCAGCAGAGATTGGGGGGAGCGGCTCCGGGGTGAAAAACTGTTTTTT

j_call: TRBJ1-4
clone_size: .
v_call: TRBV2
d_call: .
cdr3_aa: CASSGPGTIEKLFF
cdr3_nt: TGTGCCAGCAGTGGTCCCGGGACAATTGAAAAACTGTTTTTT

j_call: TRBJ1-5
clone_size: .
v_call: TRBV30
d_call: TRBD1
cdr3_aa: CAWSAGTGGDYSNQPQHF
cdr3_nt: TGTGCCTGGAGCGCCGGGACAGGAGGGGATTATAGCAATCAGCCCCAGCATTTT

j_call: TRBJ1-2
clone_size: .
v_call: TRBV15
d_call: TRBD1
cdr3_aa: CATSRGELRDSPNTF
cdr3_nt: TGTGCCACCAGCAGAGGAGAGCTTCGGGACAGTCCTAACACCTTC

j_call: TRBJ2-6
clone_size: few
v_call: TRBV9
d_call: TRBD1
cdr3_aa: CASSVADRVTSGANVLTF
cdr3_nt: TGTGCCAGCAGCGTGGCCGACAGGGTAACTTCTGGGGCCAACGTCCTGACTTTC

j_call: TRBJ1-4
clone_size: .
v_call: TRBV7-2
d_call: .
cdr3_aa: CASSRTLTNEKLFF
cdr3_nt: TGTGCCAGCAGCCGGACATTAACTAATGAAAAACTGTTTTTT

j_call: TRBJ1-1
clone_size: .
v_call: TRBV19
d_call: TRBD1
cdr3_aa: CASSPATGGLNTEAFF
cdr3_nt: TGTGCCTCAAGCCCCGCGACAGGGGGCCTGAACACTGAAGCTTTCTTT

j_call: TRBJ1-5
clone_size: .
v_call: TRBV28
d_call: .
cdr3_aa: CASSRTQNSNQPQHF
cdr3_nt: TGTGCCAGCAGCCGGACACAGAATAGCAATCAGCCCCAGCATTTT

j_call: TRBJ1-6
clone_size: .
v_call: TRBV29-1
d_call: .
cdr3_aa: CSVEDDVRELTAPLHF
cdr3_nt: TGCAGCGTTGAAGACGACGTTCGGGAGCTAACGGCACCCCTCCACTTT